The 8 T cell receptor beta chains below all came from one sample that was sequenced in a study of blood T cell repertoires in COVID-19. Clones were read by immunoSEQ multiplex PCR, and TCRdb kept only the in-frame ones, dropping some. The sample includes around 97,000 clones, around 87% of them seen just once. Material for sequencing was peripheral blood. These receptors all come from a human donor in a cohort sampled during active COVID-19.

The chain joins TRBV19 to TRBJ2-3, with TRBD2 matching over 11 bases. Unmatched junction bases numbered 3, after V lost 6 bases and J lost 1 base. Germline V lookup: CDR1 LNHDA, CDR2 SQIVND (reference sequence). CDR3 length equals 15 residues. The CDR3 region is CASSVLAGGTDTQYF. DNA of the CDR3: TGTGCCAGTAGCGTACTAGCGGGAGGCACAGATACGCAGTATTTT.

This sequence joins TRBV19 and TRBJ1-4, with 7 bases matching TRBD1. Germline loops: CDR1 LNHDA, CDR2 SQIVND (reference sequence). Trimming at V came to 7 bases and at J to 8 bases, leaving 10 bases not matched to a gene. This CDR3 is 14 amino acids long. The CDR3 sequence is CASTPDREAEKLFF. The DNA of the CDR3 is TGTGCCAGTACCCCTGACAGGGAGGCCGAAAAACTGTTTTTT.

The V call is TRBV28, the J call TRBJ1-3; 7 bases line up with TRBD1. Germline CDR1 MDHEN, CDR2 SYDVKM. Losses at the gene ends were 7 bases for V and 2 bases for J; bases not matched to a gene: 11. This CDR3 comprises 16 residues. The CDR3 DNA is TGTGCCAGCATTCTCGGAAGGGGGCGTCCTGGAAACACCATATATTTT. Amino acids: CASILGRGRPGNTIYF. Full variable domain (missing parts from reference TRBV28 and TRBJ1-3): DVKVTQSSRYLVKRTGEKVFLECVQDMDHENMFWYRQDPGLGLRLIYFSYDVKMKEKGDIPEGYSVSREKKERFSLILESASTNQTSMYLCASILGRGRPGNTIYFGEGSWLTVV.

The genes are TRBV19 and TRBJ2-2; 7 bases match TRBD2. The CDR3 loop spans 16 amino acids. Germline V gene data show CDR1 as LNHDA and CDR2 as SQIVND (reference sequence). Trimming removed 1 base from V and 6 bases from J; junction bases left unmatched: 8. CDR3 sequence reads: CASSIGGGRGAGELFF. DNA for the CDR3: TGTGCCAGTAGTATAGGCGGCGGGAGAGGCGCCGGGGAGCTGTTTTTT. The whole variable domain, filled in from reference TRBV19 and TRBJ2-2, reads DGGITQSPKYLFRKEGQNVTLSCEQNLNHDAMYWYRQDPGQGLRLIYYSQIVNDFQKGDIAEGYSVSREKKESFPLTVTSAQKNPTAFYLCASSIGGGRGAGELFFGEGSRLTVL.

The chain is built from TRBV5-1 and TRBJ1-4; D call uncertain. Trimming removed 4 bases at V and 4 bases at J, with 11 bases between. CDR1 is SGHRS, CDR2 YFSETQ, per germline. This CDR3 spans 14 amino acids. DNA for the CDR3: TGCGCCAGCAGCCCTGGTAGAGGTAATGAAAAACTGTTTTTT. Amino acids: CASSPGRGNEKLFF. Full variable domain (outside the CDR3, taken from reference TRBV5-1 and TRBJ1-4): KAGVTQTPRYLIKTRGQQVTLSCSPISGHRSVSWYQQTPGQGLQFLFEYFSETQRNKGNFPGRFSGRQFSNSRSEMNVSTLELGDSALYLCASSPGRGNEKLFFGSGTQLSVL.

The rearrangement joins TRBV19 to TRBJ2-2; 11 bases line up with TRBD1. J was trimmed by 4 bases and V by 8 bases; bases with no gene match: 6. The germline CDR1 and CDR2 sequences are LNHDA and SQIVND (reference sequence). The CDR3 contains 15 residues. CDR3 protein: CASAPGTGGTGELFF. The CDR3 coding sequence is TGTGCCAGTGCCCCCGGGACAGGGGGCACCGGGGAGCTGTTTTTT.

J is TRBJ2-7 and V is TRBV10-1; 10 bases line up with TRBD2. With V trimmed by 10 bases and J by 3 bases, 30 bases remained unmatched. CDR3 length: 21 residues. Germline assignment: CDR1 WNHNN and CDR2 SYGVQD (reference sequence). CDR3 DNA: TGCGCCAACCCACCGAGCCCCGGGGAAGCGGGAGGGGGGAGAGAGAACTACGAGCAGTACTTC. Translating gives CANPPSPGEAGGGRENYEQYF.

This chain joins TRBV4-3 and TRBJ1-4; 8 bases map to TRBD1. Per the germline V gene, CDR1 is LGHNA and CDR2 is YSLEER. The CDR3 covers 14 residues. The trim removed 1 base at V and 6 bases at J, leaving 1 base unmatched. CDR3 in DNA: TGCGCCAGCAGCCAAGGGACAGGGTATGAAAAACTGTTTTTT. Translated: CASSQGTGYEKLFF.